What follows are 13 T cell receptor beta chains derived from one specimen sequenced in a study of a mutant IDH1 vaccine in newly diagnosed glioma (dated by TCRdb to the early 2020s). These receptors lack a known antigen. The time point label here, explained by the study, means: week 35, safety follow-up. Every vaccine dose consisted of 300 ug of a 20-mer mutant IDH1 peptide in Montanide, administered subcutaneously together with topical imiquimod. Receptor libraries were prepared by the immunoSEQ multiplex PCR assay. TCRdb re-hosts the immuneACCESS table, in-frame sequences only. Its copies lack some clones; in the studies checked, an unresolved V gene accounts for under half of them, and the cause for the rest is not known. The table for this sample lists roughly 32,000 clones; roughly 77% of them were counted only once. The top ten hold approximately 3% of the sample. Sequencing used PBMCs, obtained from a glioma patient whose treatment included an IDH1 peptide vaccine. Receptors were obtained from a man aged 35 to 55 with glioma. Some clones in this sample may be carry-over from other donors' samples.

The chain combines TRBV5-8 with TRBJ2-5, with 10 bases identical to TRBD1. V trimming: 3 bases; J trimming: 5 bases; junction bases outside the gene matches: 10. CDR1 is SGHTS and CDR2 is YDEGEE in the germline V gene. This CDR3 is built from 16 residues. CDR3 region: CASSSAPGQGRETQYF. The CDR3 DNA reads TGTGCCAGCAGCTCTGCACCGGGACAGGGGAGGGAGACCCAGTACTTC.

The chain combines TRBV6-4 with TRBJ1-4; D is uncertain. This CDR3 spans 15 amino acids. V gave up 9 bases and J gave up 8 bases, with 22 bases separating them. Germline lookup yields CDR1 MRHNA and CDR2 SNTAGT. CDR3 DNA: TGTGCCAGGCCCCTGCGAAGGCTAATGGTGGAAAAACTGTTTTTT. This encodes CARPLRRLMVEKLFF.

V gene TRBV6-1 combines with J gene TRBJ1-1; a possible D gene is TRBD1 (6 bases). V gave up 9 bases and J gave up 2 bases, with 13 bases separating them. The V gene's germline CDR1 is MNHNS and CDR2 SASEGT. The CDR3 is 13 amino acids. CDR3 sequence reads: CASLQGLNTEAFF. The DNA of the CDR3 is TGTGCCAGTCTACAGGGATTAAACACTGAAGCTTTCTTT.

This sequence joins TRBV27 and TRBJ1-4; unclear D gene. The germline gives CDR1 MNHEY, CDR2 SMNVEV (reference sequence). V dropped 3 bases and J dropped 5 bases, with 16 bases sitting between them. The CDR3 has 16 amino acids. The CDR3 nucleotides read TGTGCCAGCAGTTTCAGCGGGGTCGTAATGAATGAAAAACTGTTTTTT. Its translation: CASSFSGVVMNEKLFF. Full variable domain (rest looked up from reference TRBV27 and TRBJ1-4): EAQVTQNPRYLITVTGKKLTVTCSQNMNHEYMSWYRQDPGLGLRQIYYSMNVEVTDKGDVPEGYKVSRKEKRNFPLILESPSPNQTSLYFCASSFSGVVMNEKLFFGSGTQLSVL.

The gene calls are TRBV13 and TRBJ1-2; D call uncertain. CDR3 length: 13 residues. CDR1 is PRHDT, CDR2 FYEKMQ, per germline (reference sequence). Trimming pared 5 bases from V and 4 bases from J, leaving 11 bases between. The CDR3 DNA reads TGTGCCAGCAGCGAGGCGGGGTTCTATGGCTACACCTTC. As protein: CASSEAGFYGYTF.

CDR3 amino acids: CASSRVQGTDTQYF. In nucleotides, the CDR3 is TGTGCCAGCAGCAGAGTACAGGGTACAGATACGCAGTATTTT. The genes are TRBV11-2 and TRBJ2-3; D is perhaps TRBD1 (6 bases). CDR1 SGHAT and CDR2 FQNNGV come from the germline V gene. V was shortened by 5 bases and J by 3 bases, with 12 bases between the two germline ends. The CDR3 extends over 14 amino acids.

V and J are TRBV7-3 and TRBJ2-1, with D possibly being TRBD1 (6 bases). Trimming shortened V by 5 bases and J by 4 bases, and 12 bases separated the two germline ends. Looked up from germline, CDR1 is SGHTA and CDR2 is FQGTGA. The CDR3 spans 14 residues. DNA of the CDR3: TGTGCCAGCAGCAACGCAGGACAGTACAATGAGCAGTTCTTC. It is translated as CASSNAGQYNEQFF.

This clone was counted only a few times. This sequence joins TRBV9 and TRBJ2-2; D call uncertain. Germline lookup yields CDR1 SGDLS and CDR2 YYNGEE. V was shortened by 0 bases and J by 0 bases, with 6 bases between the two germline ends. The CDR3 runs to 15 residues. As DNA, the CDR3 is TGTGCCAGCAGCGTAGAACTGTCGAACACCGGGGAGCTGTTTTTT. This encodes CASSVELSNTGELFF.

This clone was seen more than once but under ten times. DNA of the CDR3: TGTGCCAGCAGCGTAGAGGGACAGGGGGCGAACACTGAAGCTTTCTTT. Protein sequence: CASSVEGQGANTEAFF. The V gene is TRBV9, the J gene TRBJ1-1, with TRBD1 matching 12 bases. CDR1 and CDR2 (germline): SGDLS, YYNGEE. J was trimmed by 1 base and V by 0 bases; bases with no gene match: 1. The CDR3 extends over 16 amino acids.

This clone has a single count. The rearrangement uses TRBV2 and TRBJ2-7; D is unresolved. Germline V lookup: CDR1 SNHLY, CDR2 FYNNEI. This CDR3 is 13 amino acids long. Trimming pared 1 base from V and 3 bases from J, leaving 7 bases between. The CDR3 loop reads CASSEGGYYEQYF. CDR3 nucleotides: TGTGCCAGCAGTGAAGGCGGATACTACGAGCAGTACTTC.

The CDR3 sequence: CASSIARGREQYF. The CDR3 DNA reads as TGTGCCAGCAGTATCGCGCGGGGGCGCGAGCAGTACTTC. This chain joins TRBV6-5 and TRBJ2-7; tentative D call: TRBD2 (7 bases). CDR3 size: 13 residues. V was pared by 5 bases and J by 6 bases, with 14 bases between. The V gene's germline CDR1 is MNHEY and CDR2 SVGAGI.

V is TRBV6-1 and J is TRBJ1-1; 7 bases align to TRBD1. V shed 6 bases, J shed 3 bases, and the junction held 7 bases outside the gene matches. This CDR3 is built from 14 residues. Looked up from germline, CDR1 is MNHNS and CDR2 is SASEGT. DNA for the CDR3: TGTGCCAGCAGGAGGGACAGATTTGACACTGAAGCTTTCTTT. Translated, it gives CASRRDRFDTEAFF.

The chain combines TRBV9 with TRBJ2-3; the D is unclear. V gave up 4 bases and J gave up 8 bases, with 8 bases separating them. The CDR3 sequence is 11 residues long. Germline assignment: CDR1 SGDLS and CDR2 YYNGEE. The CDR3 protein is CASSTPGTQYF. The CDR3 DNA reads as TGTGCCAGCAGCACTCCGGGTACGCAGTATTTT.